What follows describes a single T cell receptor beta chain. Its target is unknown. TCRdb fed the RT-PCR reads into MiXCR, producing one record per CDR3 protein. Counted here are about 650,000 distinct CDR3 sequences, approximately 15% occurring once; the ten biggest clones make up less than 9%. This entry is derived from a study of response to subunit inactivated influenza vaccine. Notes on the study in general: Researchers suggested that each seasonal influenza vaccination recruits few new T cells.

Sequencing used PBMCs from blood, obtained roughly 2 weeks before vaccination. This receptor was taken from a man aged 45 to 65 who received an inactivated influenza vaccine.

The CDR3 sequence is CASSFSNSFTSGSRYEQYF. Here the CDR3 DNA reads TGTGCCAGCAGTTTTAGCAATTCCTTCACTAGCGGGAGTAGGTACGAGCAGTACTTC. The chain joins TRBV28 to TRBJ2-7; 11 nucleotides line up with TRBD2. Trimming took 3 bases from V and 4 from J; bases not matched to a gene: 17. This CDR3 has 19 amino acids. Germline CDR1 and CDR2: MDHEN and SYDVKM.